This record concerns one T cell receptor beta chain sequence. Methods used by the authors: Reference gene primer amplification in the assay estimated nucleated cell counts. Repertoires were generated with immunoSEQ multiplex PCR, while TCRdb's copy carries only in-frame clones and drops some. D and trimming were read from the DNA, whereas the V and J calls and clone size are those reported in that table. The sample holds 250,000 to 350,000 clones, around 86% seen once. The sample belongs to a study of blood T cell repertoires in COVID-19. Looking at the study overall: Acute and convalescent COVID-19 samples came from the United States, Italy and Spain. Sample material is recorded as cDNA or gDNA derived from T cells, B-cell-depleted T cells, or PBMCs.

CDR1 and CDR2 from the germline V gene are LNHDA and SQIVND (reference sequence). Trimming left V 6 bases short and J 3 bases short, with 6 bases between. The CDR3 covers 12 residues. The V gene is TRBV19, the J gene TRBJ1-5; D ambiguous. Sequenced input: peripheral blood. The TCR was taken from a woman aged 40 to 50 who had recovered from COVID-19. The CDR3 bases are TGTGCCAGTAGGCGTACCAATCAGCCCCAGCATTTT. It translates to CASRRTNQPQHF. The full variable domain, in which reference TRBV19 and TRBJ1-5 provide the parts outside the CDR3, is DGGITQSPKYLFRKEGQNVTLSCEQNLNHDAMYWYRQDPGQGLRLIYYSQIVNDFQKGDIAEGYSVSREKKESFPLTVTSAQKNPTAFYLCASRRTNQPQHFGDGTRLSIL.